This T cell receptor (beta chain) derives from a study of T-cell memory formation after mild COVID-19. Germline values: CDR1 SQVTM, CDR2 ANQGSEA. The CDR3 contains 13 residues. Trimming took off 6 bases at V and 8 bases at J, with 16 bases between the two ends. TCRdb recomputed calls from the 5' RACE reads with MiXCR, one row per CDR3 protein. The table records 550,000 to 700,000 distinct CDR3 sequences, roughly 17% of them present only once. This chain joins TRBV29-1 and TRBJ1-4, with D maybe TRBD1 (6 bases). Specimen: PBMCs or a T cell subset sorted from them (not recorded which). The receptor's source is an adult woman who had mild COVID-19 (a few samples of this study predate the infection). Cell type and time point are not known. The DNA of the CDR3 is TGCAGCGTCGACACCATTGGGGGCGAAAAACTGTTTTTT. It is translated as CSVDTIGGEKLFF.